This entry concerns a single TCR beta chain. Its antigen is as yet unknown. This entry belongs to a study of T cells after yellow fever vaccination. Study-level information: Fractions with few cells were prepared using SMART-Seq v4 Ultra Low Input. Study-wide results and limits: Contaminating bulk clonotypes could be abundant in FACS-sorted repertoires. Once the booster was given, most primary-vaccination clones reappeared, at about 95% for CD4 and more than 85% for CD8.

Template switching by 5'RACE produced TCR cDNA, adding a universal primer site and UMIs. TCRdb re-called the 5' RACE reads with MiXCR, one entry per CDR3 protein. The table lists 350,000 or so distinct CDR3 sequences, roughly 7.5% of them singletons. There are 21 residues in the CDR3. Germline V gene lookup returns CDR1 SGHAT and CDR2 FQNNGV. After removal of 5 bases from V and 7 bases from J, the junction contained 21 bases not matched to a gene. Sequencing used PBMCs, obtained around 45 days after the first yellow fever vaccination. The rearrangement joins TRBV11-2 to TRBJ2-2; the match to TRBD2 covers 14 bases. The TCR comes from a man younger than 30 who received the YFV17D yellow fever vaccine. CDR3 nucleotide sequence: TGTGCCAGCAGCCCCCGCCCTCTGGGGACTAGCGGGGGAGCTTTCGGCGGGGAGCTGTTTTTT. The encoded protein is CASSPRPLGTSGGAFGGELFF.